This T cell receptor beta chain was retrieved from a study of blood T cell repertoires in COVID-19. The V and J ends lost 9 bases and 3 bases respectively, with 9 bases between them. The CDR3 has 11 residues. Germline values: CDR1 MNHEY, CDR2 SMNVEV (reference sequence). The data were produced by immunoSEQ multiplex PCR, yet TCRdb's version contains in-frame clones alone and is incomplete. The table shows some 200,000 clones, with around 84% occurring only once. The sequence was obtained from a man in his forties with active or convalescent COVID-19. The rearrangement links TRBV27 to TRBJ2-7; D gene ambiguous. Input material: peripheral blood. Here the CDR3 reads CARTADYEQYF. DNA for the CDR3: TGTGCCAGGACTGCCGACTACGAGCAGTACTTC.